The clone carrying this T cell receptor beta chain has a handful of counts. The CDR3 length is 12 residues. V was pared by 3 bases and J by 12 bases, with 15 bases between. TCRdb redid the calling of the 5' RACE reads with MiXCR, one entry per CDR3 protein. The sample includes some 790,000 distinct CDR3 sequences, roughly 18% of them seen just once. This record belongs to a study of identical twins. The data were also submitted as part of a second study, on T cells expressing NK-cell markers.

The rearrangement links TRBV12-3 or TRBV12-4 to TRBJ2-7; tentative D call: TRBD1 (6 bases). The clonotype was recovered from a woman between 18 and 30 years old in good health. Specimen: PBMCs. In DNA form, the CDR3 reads TGTGCCAGCAGTTTTATAGGACAGCTCTCGTACTTC. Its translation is CASSFIGQLSYF.